This TCR beta chain was sequenced during a study of CD8 T cells in Susac syndrome. The sequenced target, TCR beta, came from blood CD8+ and CD4+ T cells. The authors negatively isolated CD8+ and CD4+ T cells and FACS-enriched TEMRA cells. J was trimmed by 2 bases and V by 8 bases; bases with no gene match: 8. Germline V lookup: CDR1 MNHNS, CDR2 SASEGT. The CDR3 is 15 amino acids. RNA totalling about 0.5 to 1 ug underwent reverse transcription with random hexamers. The immunoSEQ assay covered 54 Vbeta and 13 Jbeta segments for CDR3. TCRdb reprocessed the immunoSEQ multiplex PCR reads via MiXCR and lists one record per CDR3 protein. Of about 400,000 distinct CDR3 sequences in the sample, 85% were seen once.

The sequenced sample was CD8+ T cells from PBMCs. The source of this sequence is a human donor with multiple sclerosis. The V gene is TRBV6-1, the J gene TRBJ2-5; 10 bases align to TRBD1. The CDR3 here is CASGSTDRGQETQYF. The DNA for the CDR3 is TGTGCCAGCGGGAGTACGGACAGGGGGCAAGAGACCCAGTACTTC.